The present T cell receptor (beta chain) was sequenced within a study of Ad26.COV2.S vaccination and SARS-CoV-2 variants. Only in-frame clones appear in the TCRdb table, and some are missing; sequencing was by immunoSEQ multiplex PCR. The sample lists 300,000 to 400,000 clones, about 90% occurring once. Study-level points and caveats: Placebo recipients trailed vaccine recipients in spike-specific TCR breadth. Breadth, reportedly substantial, characterized the spike-specific CD8+ and CD4+ T cell responses after vaccination.

Regarding this clone: The antigen remains undetermined.

Sequenced here: peripheral blood, sampled after recovery from COVID-19. This receptor was identified in a human donor who had recovered from COVID-19.

CDR3 sequence (DNA): TGTGCCAGCACTATGGGGGGGACAGGGGGCCCAAACACTGAAGCTTTCTTT. Residues: CASTMGGTGGPNTEAFF. The chain joins TRBV7-6 to TRBJ1-1; 12 bases are a match to TRBD1. CDR3 length: 17 residues. V was pared by 7 bases and J by 2 bases, with 11 bases of the junction left unmatched. Germline assignment: CDR1 SGHVS and CDR2 FNYEAQ. The full variable domain, with the rest looked up from reference TRBV7-6 and TRBJ1-1, is GAGVSQSPRYKVTKRGQDVALRCDPISGHVSLYWYRQALGQGPEFLTYFNYEAQQDKSGLPNDRFSAERPEGSISTLTIQRTEQRDSAMYRCASTMGGTGGPNTEAFFGQGTRLTVV.